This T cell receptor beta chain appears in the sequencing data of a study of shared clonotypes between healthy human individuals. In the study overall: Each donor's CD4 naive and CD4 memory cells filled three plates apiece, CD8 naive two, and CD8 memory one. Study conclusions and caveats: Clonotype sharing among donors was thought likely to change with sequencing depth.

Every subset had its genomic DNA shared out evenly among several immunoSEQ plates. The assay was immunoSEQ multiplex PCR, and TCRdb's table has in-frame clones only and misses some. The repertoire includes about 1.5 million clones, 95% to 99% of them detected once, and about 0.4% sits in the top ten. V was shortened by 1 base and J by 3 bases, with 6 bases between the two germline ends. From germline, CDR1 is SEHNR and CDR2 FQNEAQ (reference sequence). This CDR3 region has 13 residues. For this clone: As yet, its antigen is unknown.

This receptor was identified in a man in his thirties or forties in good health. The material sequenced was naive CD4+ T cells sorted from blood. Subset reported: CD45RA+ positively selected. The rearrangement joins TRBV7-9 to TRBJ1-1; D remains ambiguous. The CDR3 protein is CASSLDGDTEAFF. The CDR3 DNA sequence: TGTGCCAGCAGCTTAGACGGAGACACTGAAGCTTTCTTT.